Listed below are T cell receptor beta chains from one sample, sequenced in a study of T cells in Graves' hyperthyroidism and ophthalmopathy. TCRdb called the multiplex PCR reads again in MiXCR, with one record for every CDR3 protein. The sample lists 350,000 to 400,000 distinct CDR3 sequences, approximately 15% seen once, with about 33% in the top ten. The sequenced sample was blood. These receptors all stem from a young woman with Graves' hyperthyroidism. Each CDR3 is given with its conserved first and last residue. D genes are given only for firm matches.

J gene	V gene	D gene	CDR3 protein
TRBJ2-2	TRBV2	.	CAITDSSDPRTGELFF
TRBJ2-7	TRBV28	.	CASSLHSSYEQYF
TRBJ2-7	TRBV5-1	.	CASSARTDYEQYF
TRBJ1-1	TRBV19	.	CASSIDRAGNTEAFF
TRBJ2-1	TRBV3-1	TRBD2	CASSQGRGRLANTNQFF
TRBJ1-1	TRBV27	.	CASSLIGGGGTEAFF
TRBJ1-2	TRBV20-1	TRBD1	CSVAPGTGDYGYTF
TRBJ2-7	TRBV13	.	CASSSRTFFYEQYF
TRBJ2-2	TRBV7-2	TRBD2	CASSLVSGRGHGELFF
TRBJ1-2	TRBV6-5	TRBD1	CASSYSGTGAGYGYTF
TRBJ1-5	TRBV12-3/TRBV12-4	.	CASSILSGNQPQHF
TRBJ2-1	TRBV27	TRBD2	CASLRLGGHNEQFF
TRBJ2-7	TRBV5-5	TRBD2	CASSPRAGGLNEQYF
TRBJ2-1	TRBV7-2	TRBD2	CASSWPGLARAYNEQFF
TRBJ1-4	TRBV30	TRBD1	CACQTTGTGNEKLFF
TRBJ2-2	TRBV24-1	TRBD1	CATSDPGTGALGTGELFF
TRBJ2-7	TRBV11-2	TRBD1	CASSAGQGGGYEQYF
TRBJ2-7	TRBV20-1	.	CSARGRTPVVSYEQYF
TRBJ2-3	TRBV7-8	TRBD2	CASSPRLAGGTDTQYF
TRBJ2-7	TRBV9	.	CASSVVAGSYEQYF
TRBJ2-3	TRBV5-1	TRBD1	CASSFEGQGGQYF
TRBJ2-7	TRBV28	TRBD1	CASRDRGSYEQYF
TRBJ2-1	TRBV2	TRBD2	CASSEGTSGPYNEQFF
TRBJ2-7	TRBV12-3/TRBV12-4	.	CASSTTSSYEQYF
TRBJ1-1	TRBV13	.	CASSSEGTGRSAFF
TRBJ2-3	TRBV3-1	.	CASSQTPTDTQYF
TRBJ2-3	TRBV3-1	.	CASSHLPIPNTDTQYF
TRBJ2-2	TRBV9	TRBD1	CASSMQGAGGELFF
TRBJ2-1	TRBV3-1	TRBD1	CASSLGQVSTAGQFF
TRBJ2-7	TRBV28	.	CASRSRPGTGPYEQYF
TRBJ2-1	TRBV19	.	CASSPRQFSYNEQFF
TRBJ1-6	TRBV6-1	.	CASSDTGNSPLHF
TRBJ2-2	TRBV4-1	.	CASSQDRASTGELFF
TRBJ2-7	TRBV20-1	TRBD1	CSAGGTGGKSYEQYF
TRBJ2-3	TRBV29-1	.	CSVSPAQSTDTQYF
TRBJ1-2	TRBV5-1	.	CASSRGNSLQTYDYTF
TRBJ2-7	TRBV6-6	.	CASSYSPGSYEQYF
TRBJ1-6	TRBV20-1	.	CSATDRNSPLHF
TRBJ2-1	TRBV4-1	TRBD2	CASSPTSGNYNEQFF
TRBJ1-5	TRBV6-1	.	CASSDLGGTQPQHF
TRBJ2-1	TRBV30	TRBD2	CAWRGAGGLFNEQFF
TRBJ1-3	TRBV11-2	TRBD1	CASSHTGAGNTIYF
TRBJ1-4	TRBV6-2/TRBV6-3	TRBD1	CASRPGQGANEKLFF
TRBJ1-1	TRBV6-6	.	CASSYLKNTEAFF
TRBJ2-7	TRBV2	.	CASKMDGRKQYF